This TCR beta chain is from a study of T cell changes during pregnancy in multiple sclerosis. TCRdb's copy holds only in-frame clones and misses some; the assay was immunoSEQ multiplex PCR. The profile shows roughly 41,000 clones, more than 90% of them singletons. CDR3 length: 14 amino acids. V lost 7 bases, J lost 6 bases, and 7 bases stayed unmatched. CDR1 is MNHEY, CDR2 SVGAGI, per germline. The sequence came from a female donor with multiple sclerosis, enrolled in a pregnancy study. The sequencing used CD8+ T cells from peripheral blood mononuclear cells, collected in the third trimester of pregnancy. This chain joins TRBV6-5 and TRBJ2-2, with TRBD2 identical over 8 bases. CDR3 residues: CASTFSGGSGELFF. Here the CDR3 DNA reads TGTGCCAGCACATTCAGCGGGGGATCCGGGGAGCTGTTTTTT.